This T cell receptor beta chain was documented in a study of monozygotic twins with inflammatory bowel disease. Per germline, CDR1 MDHEN and CDR2 SYDVKM. The CDR3 consists of 15 residues. TCRdb re-called the 5' RACE reads; one entry per CDR3 protein, DNA not given. The sample totals approximately 400,000 distinct CDR3 sequences. The receptor comes from a human donor with ulcerative colitis or Crohn's disease, or a healthy co-twin of an affected twin (not recorded which). Sequencing was carried out using blood. The gene calls are TRBV28 and TRBJ2-2; TCRdb's D call, TRBD2, is unchecked because there is no DNA. CDR3 protein: CASSPGTSGTGELFF.